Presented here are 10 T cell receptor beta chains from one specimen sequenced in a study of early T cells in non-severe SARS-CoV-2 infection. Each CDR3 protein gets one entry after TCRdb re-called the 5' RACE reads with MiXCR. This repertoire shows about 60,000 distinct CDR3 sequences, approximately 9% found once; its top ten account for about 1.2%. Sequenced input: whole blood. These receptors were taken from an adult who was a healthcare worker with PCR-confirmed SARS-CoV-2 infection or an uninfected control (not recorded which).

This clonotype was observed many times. The CDR3 DNA reads TGTGCCAGCAGCCCCGAGGGACCGCACACTGAAGCTTTCTTT. Residues: CASSPEGPHTEAFF. The rearrangement links TRBV7-8 to TRBJ1-1, with D perhaps TRBD1 (5 bases). V lost 5 bases and J lost 3, with 13 bases in between. The CDR3 spans 14 residues. Per germline, CDR1 SGHVS and CDR2 FQNEAQ.

In DNA, the CDR3 is TGTGCCAGCAGCAGAGGAGAAGGTATCACAGATACGCAGTATTTT. Protein: CASSRGEGITDTQYF. The V call is TRBV21-1, the J call TRBJ2-3. TRBV21-1 is a recognized pseudogene. The CDR3 contains 15 residues.

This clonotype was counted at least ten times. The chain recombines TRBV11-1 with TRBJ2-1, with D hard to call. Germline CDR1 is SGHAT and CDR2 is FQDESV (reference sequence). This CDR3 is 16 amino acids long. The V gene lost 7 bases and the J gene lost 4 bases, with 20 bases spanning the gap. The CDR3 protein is CASTPGPGAKYNEQFF. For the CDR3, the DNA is TGTGCCAGCACCCCTGGCCCAGGAGCCAAATACAATGAGCAGTTCTTC.

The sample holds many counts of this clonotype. CDR3 in DNA: TGCAGCGCCGCTTGGACAGGACTTAAAAACATTCAGTACTTC. This codes for CSAAWTGLKNIQYF. The chain recombines TRBV29-1 with TRBJ2-4; TRBD1 aligns across 7 bases. Unmatched junction bases numbered 10, after V lost 7 bases and J lost 4 bases. The V gene's germline CDR1 is SQVTM and CDR2 ANQGSEA. The CDR3 covers 14 residues.

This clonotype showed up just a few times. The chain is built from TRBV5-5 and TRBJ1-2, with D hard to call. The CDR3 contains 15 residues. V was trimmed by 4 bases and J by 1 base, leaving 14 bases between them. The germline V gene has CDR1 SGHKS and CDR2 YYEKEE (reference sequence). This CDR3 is CASSPSLRFNYGYTF. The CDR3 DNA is TGTGCCAGCAGCCCAAGTCTTCGATTTAACTATGGCTACACCTTC.

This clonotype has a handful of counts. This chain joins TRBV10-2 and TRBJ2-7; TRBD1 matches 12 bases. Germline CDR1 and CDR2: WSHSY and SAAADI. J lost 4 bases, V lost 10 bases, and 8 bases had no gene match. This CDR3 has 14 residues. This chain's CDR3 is CATVPGQGAYEQYV. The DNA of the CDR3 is TGCGCCACCGTACCGGGACAGGGGGCTTACGAGCAGTACGTC.

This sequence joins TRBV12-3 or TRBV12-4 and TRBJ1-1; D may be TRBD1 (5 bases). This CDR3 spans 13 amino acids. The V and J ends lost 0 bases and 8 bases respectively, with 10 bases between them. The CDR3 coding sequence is TGTGCCAGCAGTTTAGCGGCTAACAGGGAAGCTTTCTTT. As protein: CASSLAANREAFF.

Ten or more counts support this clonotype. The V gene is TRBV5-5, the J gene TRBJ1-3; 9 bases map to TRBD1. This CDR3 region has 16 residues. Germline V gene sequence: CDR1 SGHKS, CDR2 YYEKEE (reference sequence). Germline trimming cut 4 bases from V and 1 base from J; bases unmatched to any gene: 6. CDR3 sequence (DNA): TGTGCCAGCAGCCCTGGGACAGGGCCATCTGGAAACACCATATATTTT. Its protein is CASSPGTGPSGNTIYF.

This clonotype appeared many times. CDR3 region: CASSLWGRPGELFF. In DNA, the CDR3 is TGCGCCAGCAGCTTGTGGGGCAGACCAGGGGAGCTGTTTTTT. This chain links TRBV5-1 with TRBJ2-2, with D perhaps matching TRBD1 (5 bases). Germline V gives CDR1 SGHRS, CDR2 YFSETQ. The CDR3 length is 14 residues. Trimming left V 1 base short and J 8 bases short, with 12 bases between.

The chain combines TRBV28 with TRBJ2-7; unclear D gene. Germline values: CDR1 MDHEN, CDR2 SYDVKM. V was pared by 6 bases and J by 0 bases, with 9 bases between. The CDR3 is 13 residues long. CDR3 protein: CASRPGPSYEQYV. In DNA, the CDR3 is TGTGCCAGCAGACCCGGGCCCTCCTACGAGCAGTACGTC.